This entry describes one T cell receptor beta chain. Its matching antigen is unknown. One end of the junction varies from germline; a read error may be responsible. Germline V gene sequence: CDR1 MNHEY, CDR2 SMNVEV (reference sequence). This CDR3 is built from 13 residues. The sample originates from a study of neurological immune-mediated disorders. TCRdb passed the 5' RACE reads through MiXCR, listing each CDR3 protein once. The sample shows over 35,000 distinct CDR3 sequences, 2.5% of them seen only once. Regarding the study as a whole: HTLV-1-associated myelopathy showed the most TCR clonal expansion; multiple sclerosis the least, below healthy controls.

The unsorted libraries had their origin in 2 million PBMCs stored at -80 C. The receptor's source is a man aged 50 to 60 with multiple sclerosis. Sequencing input: PBMCs. The chain has TRBV27 and TRBJ1-6; D perhaps matches TRBD1 (5 bases). In DNA form, the CDR3 reads TGTGCCAGCAGTATAGGACACGCTGCACCCCTCAACTTT. Residues: CASSIGHAAPLNF.